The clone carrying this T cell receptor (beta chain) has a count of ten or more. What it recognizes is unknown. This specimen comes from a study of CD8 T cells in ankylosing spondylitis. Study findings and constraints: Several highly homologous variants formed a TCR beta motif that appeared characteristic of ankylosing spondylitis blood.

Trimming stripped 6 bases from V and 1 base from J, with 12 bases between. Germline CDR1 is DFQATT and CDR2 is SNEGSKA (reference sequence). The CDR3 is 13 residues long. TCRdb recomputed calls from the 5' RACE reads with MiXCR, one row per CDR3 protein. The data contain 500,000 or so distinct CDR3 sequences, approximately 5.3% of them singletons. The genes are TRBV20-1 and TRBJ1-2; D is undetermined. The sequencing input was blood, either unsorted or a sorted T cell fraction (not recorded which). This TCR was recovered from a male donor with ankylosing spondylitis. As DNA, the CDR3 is TGCAGTGCACCAAACGAGTTTAACTATGGCTACACCTTC. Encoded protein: CSAPNEFNYGYTF.